This entry is about one T cell receptor beta chain. The record originates from a study of Ad26.COV2.S vaccination and SARS-CoV-2 variants. Treatment: about 20 received Ad26.COV2.S at low or high dose, single or two shots; several received placebo; per-sample allocation not given. It was on day 63 after the first vaccine or placebo injection that samples were taken. Repertoires were generated with immunoSEQ multiplex PCR, while TCRdb's copy carries only in-frame clones and drops some. The data contain about 480,000 clones, around 88% of them singletons. Germline V lookup: CDR1 MNHNS, CDR2 SASEGT. The CDR3 is 15 residues long. Trimming left V 2 bases short and J 1 base short, with 9 bases between.

This sequence was found in a person aged 18-65 years who received the Ad26.COV2.S COVID-19 vaccine or a placebo. V and J are TRBV6-1 and TRBJ1-5; D is unresolved. The input for sequencing was peripheral blood, taken in a trial of Ad26.COV2.S vaccine versus placebo. In DNA form, the CDR3 reads TGTGCCAGCAGTGAATGGGCGCAAAGCAATCAGCCCCAGCATTTT. It specifies CASSEWAQSNQPQHF.